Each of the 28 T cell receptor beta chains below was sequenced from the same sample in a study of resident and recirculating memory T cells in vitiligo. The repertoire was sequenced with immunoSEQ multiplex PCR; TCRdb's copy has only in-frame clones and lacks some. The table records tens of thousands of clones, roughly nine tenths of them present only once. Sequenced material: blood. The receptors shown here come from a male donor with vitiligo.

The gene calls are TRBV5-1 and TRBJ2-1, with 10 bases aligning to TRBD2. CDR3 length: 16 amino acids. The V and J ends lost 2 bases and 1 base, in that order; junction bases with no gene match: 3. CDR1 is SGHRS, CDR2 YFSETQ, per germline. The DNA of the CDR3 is TGCGCCAGCAGCTTAGCGGGGGGGCGGTCCTACAATGAGCAGTTCTTC. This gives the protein CASSLAGGRSYNEQFF. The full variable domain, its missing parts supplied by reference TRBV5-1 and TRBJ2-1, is KAGVTQTPRYLIKTRGQQVTLSCSPISGHRSVSWYQQTPGQGLQFLFEYFSETQRNKGNFPGRFSGRQFSNSRSEMNVSTLELGDSALYLCASSLAGGRSYNEQFFGPGTRLTVL.

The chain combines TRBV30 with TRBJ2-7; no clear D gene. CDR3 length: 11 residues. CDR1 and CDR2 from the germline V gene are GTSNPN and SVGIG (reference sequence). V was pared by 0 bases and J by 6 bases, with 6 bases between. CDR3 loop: CAWSVNIEQYF. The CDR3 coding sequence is TGTGCCTGGAGTGTAAATATCGAGCAGTACTTC.

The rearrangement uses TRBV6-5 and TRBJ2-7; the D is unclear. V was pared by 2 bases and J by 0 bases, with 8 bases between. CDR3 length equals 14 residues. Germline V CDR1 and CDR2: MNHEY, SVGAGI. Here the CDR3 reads CASSYRVGSYEQYF. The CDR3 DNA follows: TGTGCCAGCAGTTACCGGGTAGGCTCCTACGAGCAGTACTTC.

The CDR3 nucleotides are TGTGCCAGCAGCGTAAGGATTGGGGGACAGGGACTATACAATGAGCAGTTCTTC. Its protein product is CASSVRIGGQGLYNEQFF. The chain recombines TRBV9 with TRBJ2-1; 9 bases map to TRBD1. The CDR3 contains 18 residues. With 1 base clipped from V and 4 bases from J, the junction kept 12 bases outside the gene matches. In germline, CDR1 is SGDLS, CDR2 YYNGEE.

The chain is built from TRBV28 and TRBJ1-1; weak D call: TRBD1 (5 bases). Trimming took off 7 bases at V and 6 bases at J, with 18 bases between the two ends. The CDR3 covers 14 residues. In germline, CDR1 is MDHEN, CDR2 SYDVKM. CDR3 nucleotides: TGTGCCAGCACCGTGGGGGGAGAAACCCCTGAAGCTTTCTTT. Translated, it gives CASTVGGETPEAFF.

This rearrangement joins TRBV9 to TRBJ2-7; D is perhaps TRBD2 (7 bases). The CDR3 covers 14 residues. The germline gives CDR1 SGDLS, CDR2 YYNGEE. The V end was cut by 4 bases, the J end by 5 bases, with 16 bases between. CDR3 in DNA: TGTGCCAGCAGCCCCTGGGGGGAGGGGGACGAGCAGTACTTC. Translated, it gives CASSPWGEGDEQYF.

The CDR3 DNA reads as TGTGCCAGCAGTGAAGGTACAGCTAATTCACCCCTCCACTTT. Its translation is CASSEGTANSPLHF. V usage is TRBV6-1 and J usage is TRBJ1-6; D is unresolved. The V and J ends lost 1 base and 6 bases respectively, with 7 bases between them. The CDR3 totals 14 residues. Germline V gene data show CDR1 as MNHNS and CDR2 as SASEGT.

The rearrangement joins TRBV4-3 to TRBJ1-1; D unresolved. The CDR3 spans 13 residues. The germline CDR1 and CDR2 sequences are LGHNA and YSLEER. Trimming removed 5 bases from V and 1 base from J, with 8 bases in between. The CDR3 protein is CASSTQENTEAFF. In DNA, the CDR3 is TGCGCCAGCAGCACACAAGAGAACACTGAAGCTTTCTTT.

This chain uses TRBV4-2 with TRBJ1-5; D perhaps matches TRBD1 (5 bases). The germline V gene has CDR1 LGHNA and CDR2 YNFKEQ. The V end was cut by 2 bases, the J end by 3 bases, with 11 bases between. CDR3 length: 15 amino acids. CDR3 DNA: TGTGCCAGCAGCCAACGGAGCAGGGACAATCAGCCCCAGCATTTT. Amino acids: CASSQRSRDNQPQHF.

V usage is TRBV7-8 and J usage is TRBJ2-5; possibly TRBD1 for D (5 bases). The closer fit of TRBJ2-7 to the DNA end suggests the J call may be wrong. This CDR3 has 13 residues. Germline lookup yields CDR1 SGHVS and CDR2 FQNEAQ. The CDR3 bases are TGTGCCACGGGTCAAGGGGTCGCAAACGAGCAGTACTTC. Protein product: CATGQGVANEQYF.

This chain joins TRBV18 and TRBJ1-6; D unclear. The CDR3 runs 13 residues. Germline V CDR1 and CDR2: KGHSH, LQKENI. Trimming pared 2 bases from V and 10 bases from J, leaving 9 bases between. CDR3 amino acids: CASSPDTQSPLHF. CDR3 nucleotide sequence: TGTGCCAGCTCACCAGATACGCAGTCACCCCTCCACTTT.

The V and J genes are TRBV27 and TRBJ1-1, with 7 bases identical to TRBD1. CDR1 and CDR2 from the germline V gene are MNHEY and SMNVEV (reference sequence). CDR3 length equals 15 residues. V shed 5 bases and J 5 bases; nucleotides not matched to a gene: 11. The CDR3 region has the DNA TGTGCCAGCAGTACGCAATACCAGGGGGGAACTGAAGCTTTCTTT. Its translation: CASSTQYQGGTEAFF.

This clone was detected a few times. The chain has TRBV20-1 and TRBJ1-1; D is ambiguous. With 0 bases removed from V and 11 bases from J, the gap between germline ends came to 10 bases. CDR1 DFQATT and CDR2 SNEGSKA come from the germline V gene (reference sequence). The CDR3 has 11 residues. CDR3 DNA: TGCAGTGCTAGAGAGGGCCCCAGGGCTTTCTTT. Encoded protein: CSAREGPRAFF.

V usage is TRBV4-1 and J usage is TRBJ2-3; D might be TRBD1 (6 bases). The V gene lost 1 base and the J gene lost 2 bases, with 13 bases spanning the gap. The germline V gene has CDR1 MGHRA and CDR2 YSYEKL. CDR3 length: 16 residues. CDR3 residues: CASSQGAGAFTDTQYF. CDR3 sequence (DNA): TGCGCCAGCAGCCAAGGGGCAGGGGCCTTCACAGATACGCAGTATTTT.

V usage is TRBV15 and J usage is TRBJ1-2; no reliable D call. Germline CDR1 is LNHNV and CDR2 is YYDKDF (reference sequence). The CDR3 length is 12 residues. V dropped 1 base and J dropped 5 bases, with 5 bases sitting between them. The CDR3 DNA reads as TGTGCCACCAGCAGAGGCGATTATGGCTACACCTTC. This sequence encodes CATSRGDYGYTF.

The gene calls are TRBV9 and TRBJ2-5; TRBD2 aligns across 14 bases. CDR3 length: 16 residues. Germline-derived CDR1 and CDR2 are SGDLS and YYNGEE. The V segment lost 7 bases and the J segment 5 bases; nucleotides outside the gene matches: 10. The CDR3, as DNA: TGTGCCAGCTCTTCGACTAGCGGGGGGGTGGGGGAGACCCAGTACTTC. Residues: CASSSTSGGVGETQYF. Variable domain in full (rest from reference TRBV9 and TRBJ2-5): DSGVTQTPKHLITATGQRVTLRCSPRSGDLSVYWYQQSLDQGLQFLIQYYNGEERAKGNILERFSAQQFPDLHSELNLSSLELGDSALYFCASSSTSGGVGETQYFGPGTRLLVL.

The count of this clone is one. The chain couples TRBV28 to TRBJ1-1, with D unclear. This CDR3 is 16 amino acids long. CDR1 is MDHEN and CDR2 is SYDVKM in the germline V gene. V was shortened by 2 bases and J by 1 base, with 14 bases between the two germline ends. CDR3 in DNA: TGTGCCAGCAGTTTAACGGGGAAGGAGGGGAACACTGAAGCTTTCTTT. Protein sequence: CASSLTGKEGNTEAFF.

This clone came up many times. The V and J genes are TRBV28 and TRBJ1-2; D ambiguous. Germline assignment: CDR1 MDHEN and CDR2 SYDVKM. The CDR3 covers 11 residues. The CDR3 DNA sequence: TGTGCTAGCCTGTCCCCGTATGGCTACACCTTC. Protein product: CASLSPYGYTF.

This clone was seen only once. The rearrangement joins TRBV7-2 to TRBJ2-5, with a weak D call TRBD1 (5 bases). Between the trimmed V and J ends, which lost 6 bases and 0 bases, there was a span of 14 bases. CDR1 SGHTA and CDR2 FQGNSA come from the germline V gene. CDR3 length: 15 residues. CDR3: CASREAGKYQETQYF. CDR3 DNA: TGTGCCAGCAGAGAGGCAGGGAAGTACCAAGAGACCCAGTACTTC.

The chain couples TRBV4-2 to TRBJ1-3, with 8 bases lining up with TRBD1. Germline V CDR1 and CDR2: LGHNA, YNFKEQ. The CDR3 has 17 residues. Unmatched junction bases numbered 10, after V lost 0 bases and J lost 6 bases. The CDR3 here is CASSQERLTGDLNTIYF. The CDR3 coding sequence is TGTGCCAGCAGCCAAGAGAGGCTGACAGGGGACTTAAACACCATATATTTT.

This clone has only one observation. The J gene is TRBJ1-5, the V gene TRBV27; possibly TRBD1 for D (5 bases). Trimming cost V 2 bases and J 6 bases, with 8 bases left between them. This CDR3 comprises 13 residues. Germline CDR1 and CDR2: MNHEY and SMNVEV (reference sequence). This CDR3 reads CASSLKDSQPQHF. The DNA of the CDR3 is TGTGCCAGCAGTTTAAAAGACAGTCAGCCCCAGCATTTT.

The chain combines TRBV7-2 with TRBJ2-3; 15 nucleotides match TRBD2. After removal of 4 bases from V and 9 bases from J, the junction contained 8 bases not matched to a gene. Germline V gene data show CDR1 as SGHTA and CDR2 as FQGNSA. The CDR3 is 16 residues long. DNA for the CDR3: TGTGCCAGCAGCTCTGGACTAGCGGGGGGGCAACGGACGCAGTATTTT. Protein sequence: CASSSGLAGGQRTQYF. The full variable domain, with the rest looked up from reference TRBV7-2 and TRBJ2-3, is GAGVSQSPSNKVTEKGKDVELRCDPISGHTALYWYRQSLGQGLEFLIYFQGNSAPDKSGLPSDRFSAERTGGSVSTLTIQRTQQEDSAVYLCASSSGLAGGQRTQYFGPGTRLTVL.

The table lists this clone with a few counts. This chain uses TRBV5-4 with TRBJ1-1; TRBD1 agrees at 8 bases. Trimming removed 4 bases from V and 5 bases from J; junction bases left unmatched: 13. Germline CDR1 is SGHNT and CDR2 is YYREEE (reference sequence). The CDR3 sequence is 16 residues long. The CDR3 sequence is CASSQLFRQGKTEAFF. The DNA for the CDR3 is TGTGCCAGCAGCCAACTATTTAGACAGGGGAAGACTGAAGCTTTCTTT.

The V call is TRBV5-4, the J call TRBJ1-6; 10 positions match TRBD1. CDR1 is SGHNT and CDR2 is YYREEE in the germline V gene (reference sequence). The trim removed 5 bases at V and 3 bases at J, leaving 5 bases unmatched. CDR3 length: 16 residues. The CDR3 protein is CASSPDRGLYNSPLHF. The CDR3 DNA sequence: TGTGCCAGCAGTCCCGACAGGGGGCTCTATAATTCACCCCTCCACTTT.

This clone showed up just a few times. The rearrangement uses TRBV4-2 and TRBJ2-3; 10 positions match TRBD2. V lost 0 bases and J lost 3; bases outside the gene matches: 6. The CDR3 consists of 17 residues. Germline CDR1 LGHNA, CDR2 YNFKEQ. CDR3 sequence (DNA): TGTGCCAGCAGCCAAGATTTAGCGGGGGGCGGTACAGATACGCAGTATTTT. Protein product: CASSQDLAGGGTDTQYF.

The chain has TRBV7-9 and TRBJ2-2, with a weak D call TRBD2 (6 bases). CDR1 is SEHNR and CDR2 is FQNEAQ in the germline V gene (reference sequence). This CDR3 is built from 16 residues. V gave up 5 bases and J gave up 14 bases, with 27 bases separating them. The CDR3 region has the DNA TGTGCCAGCAGCCCCCGGGTAGAGGTACACACCGGGGGACTGTTTTTT. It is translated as CASSPRVEVHTGGLFF. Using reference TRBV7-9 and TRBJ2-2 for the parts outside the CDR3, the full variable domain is DTGVSQNPRHKITKRGQNVTFRCDPISEHNRLYWYRQTLGQGPEFLTYFQNEAQLEKSRLLSDRFSAERPKGSFSTLEIQRTEQGDSAMYLCASSPRVEVHTGGLFFGEGSRLTVL.

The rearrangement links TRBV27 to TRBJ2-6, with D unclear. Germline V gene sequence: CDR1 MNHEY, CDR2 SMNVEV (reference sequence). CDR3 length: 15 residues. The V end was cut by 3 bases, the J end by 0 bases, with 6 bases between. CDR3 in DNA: TGTGCCAGCAGTTTCGAGCCCTCTGGGGCCAACGTCCTGACTTTC. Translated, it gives CASSFEPSGANVLTF.

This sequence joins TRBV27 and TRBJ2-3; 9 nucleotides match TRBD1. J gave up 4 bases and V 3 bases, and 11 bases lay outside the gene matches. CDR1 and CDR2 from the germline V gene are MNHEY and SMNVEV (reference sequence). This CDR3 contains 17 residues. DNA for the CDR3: TGTGCCAGCAGTTTGATCGGGACAGGGTGGGGATCAGATACGCAGTATTTT. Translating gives CASSLIGTGWGSDTQYF.